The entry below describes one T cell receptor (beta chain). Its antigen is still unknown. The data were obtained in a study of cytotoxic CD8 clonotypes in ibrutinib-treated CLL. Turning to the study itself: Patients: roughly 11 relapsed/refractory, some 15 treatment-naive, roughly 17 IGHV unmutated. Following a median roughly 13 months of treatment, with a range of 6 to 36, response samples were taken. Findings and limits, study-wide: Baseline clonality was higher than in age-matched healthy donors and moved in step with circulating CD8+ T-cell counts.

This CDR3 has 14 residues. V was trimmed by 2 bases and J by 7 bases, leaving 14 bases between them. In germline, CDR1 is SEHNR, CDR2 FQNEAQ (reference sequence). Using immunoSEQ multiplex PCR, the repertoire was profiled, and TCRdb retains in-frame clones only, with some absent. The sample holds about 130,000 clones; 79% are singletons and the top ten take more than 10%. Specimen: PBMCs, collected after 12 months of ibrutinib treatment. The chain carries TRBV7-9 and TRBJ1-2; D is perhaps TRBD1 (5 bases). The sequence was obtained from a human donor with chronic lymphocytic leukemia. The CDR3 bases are TGTGCCAGCAGCTTACAGGGATCTGGCAGTGGCTACACCTTC. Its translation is CASSLQGSGSGYTF.